This paragraph reports one TCR beta chain. This record comes from a study of CD8 T cells in ankylosing spondylitis. Trimming pared 4 bases from V and 4 bases from J, leaving 11 bases between. The CDR3 consists of 14 residues. The germline V gene encodes CDR1 LGHDT and CDR2 YNNKEL (reference sequence). TCRdb called the 5' RACE reads again in MiXCR, with one record for every CDR3 protein. The data contain around 340,000 distinct CDR3 sequences, about 20% of them singletons. The receptor comes from a male donor with ankylosing spondylitis or in good health (not recorded which). The chain employs TRBV3-1 and TRBJ2-1; tentatively, D is TRBD2 (5 bases). Sequencing input: blood, either unsorted or a sorted T cell fraction (not recorded which). CDR3: CASSPVASYNEQFF. The CDR3 region has the DNA TGTGCCAGCAGCCCTGTAGCGTCTTACAATGAGCAGTTCTTC.